The sequence of this T cell receptor (beta chain) was determined in a study of long-term antiretroviral therapy in people with HIV. Overall study results and limits: Possibly under older ART regimens, blood was drawn between about 2004 and 2018. Relative to control repertoires, HIV repertoires exhibited narrower CDR3 length ranges.

Regarding this clone: Its antigen is unknown.

Treatment for all HIV-infected participants took place in the United States. DNA was extracted from roughly 1-10 million thawed cryopreserved PBMC. The V end was cut by 8 bases, the J end by 6 bases, with 7 bases between. Germline V gives CDR1 SEHNR, CDR2 FQNEAQ (reference sequence). This CDR3 has 11 residues. This was the immunoSEQ v3.0 assay at survey level. Produced via immunoSEQ multiplex PCR; TCRdb's table is partial and in-frame only. The sample includes 25,000 to 35,000 clones, approximately 97% of them seen just once. This clonotype was sampled from a man younger than 45 with HIV. The rearrangement links TRBV7-9 to TRBJ2-2; D possibly uses TRBD1 or TRBD2 (6 bases each). The starting material was unsorted PBMCs, obtained 6.9 years after starting antiretroviral therapy. CDR3 sequence reads: CASGGPGELFF. In DNA form, the CDR3 reads TGTGCCAGCGGGGGGCCCGGGGAGCTGTTTTTT.